Shown below are 29 T cell receptor beta chains from a single sample sequenced in a study of identical twins. One entry per CDR3 protein results from TCRdb running MiXCR on the 5' RACE reads. The table includes a few hundred thousand distinct CDR3 sequences, about 8.9% detected once. The same sample was also studied in work on yellow fever vaccine responses in identical twins.

Sequenced material: CD8+ T cells sorted from blood. The receptors were sampled from a woman aged 18-30 years in good health.

The V and J genes are TRBV5-6 and TRBJ2-7; D is perhaps TRBD1 (6 bases). V lost 0 bases and J lost 1, with 14 bases in between. CDR3 length: 16 residues. In germline, CDR1 is SGHDT, CDR2 YYEEEE. The CDR3 DNA is TGTGCCAGCAGCTTGGCCAGTGGACAGTTATCCTACGAGCAGTACTTC. Translated: CASSLASGQLSYEQYF.

The chain recombines TRBV20-1 with TRBJ2-3; weak D call: TRBD1 (6 bases). The germline V gene has CDR1 DFQATT and CDR2 SNEGSKA (reference sequence). This CDR3 region has 13 residues. Trimming removed 1 base from V and 3 bases from J, with 8 bases in between. CDR3 DNA sequence: TGCAGTGCTAGAGGTCAGGGGACAGATACGCAGTATTTT. Its translation is CSARGQGTDTQYF.

This clonotype was observed a few times. The chain has TRBV5-5 and TRBJ2-7; possibly TRBD1 or TRBD2 for D (5 bases each). From germline, CDR1 is SGHKS and CDR2 YYEKEE (reference sequence). Trimming removed 5 bases from V and 7 bases from J, with 13 bases in between. The CDR3 length is 12 residues. In DNA form, the CDR3 reads TGTGCCAGCAGGTCACAGGACTCTGAGCAGTACTTC. Encoded protein: CASRSQDSEQYF. The full variable domain, in which reference TRBV5-5 and TRBJ2-7 provide the parts outside the CDR3, is DAGVTQSPTHLIKTRGQQVTLRCSPISGHKSVSWYQQVLGQGPQFIFQYYEKEERGRGNFPDRFSARQFPNYSSELNVNALLLGDSALYLCASRSQDSEQYFGPGTRLTVT.

The J gene is TRBJ2-2, the V gene TRBV6-5; a weak D match, TRBD2 (5 bases). V was pared by 4 bases and J by 1 base, with 13 bases between. Germline loops: CDR1 MNHEY, CDR2 SVGAGI. The CDR3 loop spans 16 amino acids. CDR3 in DNA: TGTGCCAGCAGTTTCATTCCCGGGAAGAACACCGGGGAGCTGTTTTTT. It translates to CASSFIPGKNTGELFF.

Many counts were recorded for this clonotype. The chain carries TRBV29-1 and TRBJ1-2; 8 bases match TRBD1. In germline, CDR1 is SQVTM, CDR2 ANQGSEA. The CDR3 loop spans 13 amino acids. Trimming cost V 4 bases and J 8 bases; bases outside gene matches: 9. The CDR3 DNA follows: TGCAGCGTTGTAAGCCAGGGGGCGCGCGGCTACACCTTC. It encodes CSVVSQGARGYTF. The variable domain in full, with the rest retrieved from reference TRBV29-1 and TRBJ1-2, is SAVISQKPSRDICQRGTSLTIQCQVDSQVTMMFWYRQQPGQSLTLIATANQGSEATYESGFVIDKFPISRPNLTFSTLTVSNMSPEDSSIYLCSVVSQGARGYTFGSGTRLTVV.

This clonotype was detected a few times. The chain combines TRBV2 with TRBJ1-1; D possibly corresponds to TRBD1 (6 bases). CDR3 length: 14 amino acids. The ends were cut back, 11 bases at V and 1 base at J, with 17 bases in the middle. Germline CDR1 is SNHLY and CDR2 is FYNNEI. The CDR3 is CAVKGDMGNTEAFF. The CDR3 DNA sequence: TGTGCCGTCAAGGGGGACATGGGGAACACTGAAGCTTTCTTT.

A remark on this clonotype: One end of the junction varies from germline; a read error may be responsible. The chain has TRBV6-6 and TRBJ2-7; no firm D call. The germline gives CDR1 MNHNY, CDR2 SVGAGI (reference sequence). This CDR3 is built from 11 residues. The DNA for the CDR3 is TGTGCCGGCAGTTACGGCTACGAGCAGTACTTC. It codes for CAGSYGYEQYF.

This clonotype was recorded at least ten times. The rearrangement links TRBV9 to TRBJ2-1; D is unclear. The length of the CDR3 is 13 residues. V was trimmed by 0 bases and J by 4 bases, leaving 5 bases between them. Per the germline V gene, CDR1 is SGDLS and CDR2 is YYNGEE. CDR3 protein: CASSVGSYNEQFF. The CDR3 DNA follows: TGTGCCAGCAGCGTAGGTTCTTACAATGAGCAGTTCTTC. The variable domain in full, completed from reference TRBV9 and TRBJ2-1, reads DSGVTQTPKHLITATGQRVTLRCSPRSGDLSVYWYQQSLDQGLQFLIQYYNGEERAKGNILERFSAQQFPDLHSELNLSSLELGDSALYFCASSVGSYNEQFFGPGTRLTVL.

This clonotype has just a few counts. J is TRBJ1-2 and V is TRBV4-3, with D unresolved. Germline V gives CDR1 LGHNA, CDR2 YSLEER. This CDR3 has 16 residues. V dropped 0 bases and J dropped 5 bases, with 16 bases sitting between them. The CDR3 nucleotides are TGCGCCAGCAGCCAAGATACAGATACTTCTCTATATGGCTACACCTTC. Its protein is CASSQDTDTSLYGYTF.

This clonotype was seen only a few times. This chain links TRBV5-1 with TRBJ2-5; no clear D. CDR1 is SGHRS and CDR2 is YFSETQ in the germline V gene. Trimming took off 2 bases at V and 4 bases at J, with 12 bases between the two ends. This CDR3 is 14 amino acids long. CDR3 DNA sequence: TGCGCCAGCAGCTTAAGGATCCCTGGAGAGACCCAGTACTTC. Amino acid sequence: CASSLRIPGETQYF.

This clonotype was counted only a few times. This chain links TRBV7-6 with TRBJ2-5, with 14 bases fitting TRBD2. In germline, CDR1 is SGHVS, CDR2 FNYEAQ. V dropped 6 bases and J dropped 7; count of bases not matched to a gene: 16. The CDR3 covers 18 residues. The CDR3, as DNA: TGTGCCAGCAGTCCCTACACCGGACTAGCGGGGGGCCCGGGGACCCAGTACTTC. Its protein is CASSPYTGLAGGPGTQYF.

This clonotype showed up many times. The chain joins TRBV5-6 to TRBJ2-5, with 7 bases identical to TRBD1. This CDR3 region has 15 residues. Germline V gene data show CDR1 as SGHDT and CDR2 as YYEEEE. The junction had 6 bases not matched to a gene; V was cut back by 2 bases and J by 2 bases. CDR3 DNA sequence: TGTGCCAGCAGCTTTTCCCGGGACAGACAAGAGACCCAGTACTTC. As protein: CASSFSRDRQETQYF. The variable domain in full, with the rest retrieved from reference TRBV5-6 and TRBJ2-5, is DAGVTQSPTHLIKTRGQQVTLRCSPKSGHDTVSWYQQALGQGPQFIFQYYEEEERQRGNFPDRFSGHQFPNYSSELNVNALLLGDSALYLCASSFSRDRQETQYFGPGTRLLVL.

This clonotype was seen at least ten times. The gene calls are TRBV29-1 and TRBJ2-1, with D uncertain. The germline CDR1 and CDR2 sequences are SQVTM and ANQGSEA. There are 11 residues in the CDR3. Trimming stripped 8 bases from V and 6 bases from J, with 11 bases between. The CDR3 DNA reads as TGCAGCCTCTTTTGGGTCAATGAGCAGTTCTTC. Its translation: CSLFWVNEQFF.

Ten or more counts support this clonotype. CDR3 protein: CASALSDISYEQYF. Written as DNA, the CDR3 is TGTGCCAGCGCACTCTCGGATATCTCCTACGAGCAGTACTTC. The rearrangement joins TRBV7-9 to TRBJ2-7; D gene uncertain. Germline V CDR1 and CDR2: SEHNR, FQNEAQ (reference sequence). V was clipped by 8 bases and J by 0 bases, with 14 bases between them. There are 14 residues in the CDR3.

The chain links TRBV28 to TRBJ2-1; a possible D gene is TRBD1 (6 bases). Germline CDR1 MDHEN, CDR2 SYDVKM. V lost 6 bases to trimming and J lost 4 bases, with 13 bases between them. The CDR3 contains 14 residues. The DNA of the CDR3 is TGTGCCAGCAGGCAACAGGGCCCTTACAATGAGCAGTTCTTC. It encodes CASRQQGPYNEQFF.

The rearrangement uses TRBV4-1 and TRBJ2-5; D is possibly TRBD1 (7 bases). This CDR3 has 15 residues. V was cut by 0 bases and J by 6 bases, with 14 bases left in between. Germline lookup yields CDR1 MGHRA and CDR2 YSYEKL. The CDR3 is CASSQDQGGIQTQYF. CDR3 nucleotides: TGCGCCAGCAGCCAAGATCAGGGGGGAATACAGACCCAGTACTTC.

The rearrangement links TRBV5-6 to TRBJ2-1; D not resolved. Germline CDR1 SGHDT, CDR2 YYEEEE. The CDR3 runs to 14 residues. Deletions cut 2 bases from V and 7 bases from J, with 13 bases between. CDR3 sequence reads: CASSFAGYENEQFF. The CDR3 bases are TGTGCCAGCAGCTTTGCAGGATACGAAAATGAGCAGTTCTTC.

There are many counts of this clonotype. This sequence joins TRBV3-1 and TRBJ2-1; D unclear. The CDR3 loop spans 10 amino acids. Germline CDR1 and CDR2: LGHDT and YNNKEL (reference sequence). CDR3 coding DNA: TGTGCAAGAACCATCAATGAGCAGTTCTTC. Translation gives CARTINEQFF.

The J gene is TRBJ2-5, the V gene TRBV7-2; TRBD2 aligns across 12 bases. Germline CDR1 reads SGHTA; CDR2 reads FQGNSA. Trimming removed 6 bases from V and 7 bases from J; junction bases left unmatched: 9. CDR3 length: 15 amino acids. The CDR3 sequence is CASSVTSGSLATQYF. The CDR3 nucleotides are TGTGCCAGCAGTGTGACTAGCGGGAGTTTAGCGACCCAGTACTTC.

This clonotype was recorded at least ten times. The J gene is TRBJ2-1, the V gene TRBV2, with 7 bases aligning to TRBD2. The CDR3 extends over 16 amino acids. Trimming removed 1 base from V and 0 bases from J; junction bases left unmatched: 3. Germline lookup yields CDR1 SNHLY and CDR2 FYNNEI. CDR3 residues: CASSEGASGSYNEQFF. The CDR3 DNA sequence: TGTGCCAGCAGTGAAGGGGCTAGCGGCTCCTACAATGAGCAGTTCTTC.

This clonotype was found many times. The J gene is TRBJ2-2, the V gene TRBV25-1, with 7 bases matching TRBD2. V shed 2 bases and J 3 bases; nucleotides not matched to a gene: 15. The CDR3 runs to 19 residues. Germline lookup yields CDR1 MGHDK and CDR2 SYGVNS. CDR3 residues: CASSEVFGLGVIDTGELFF. CDR3 bases: TGTGCCAGCAGTGAAGTTTTCGGACTAGGGGTTATTGACACCGGGGAGCTGTTTTTT.

This clonotype was seen a handful of times. This chain links TRBV2 with TRBJ2-5, with TRBD2 as a possible D gene (5 bases). CDR1 and CDR2 from the germline V gene are SNHLY and FYNNEI. The CDR3 runs 14 residues. The V end lost 9 bases, the J end lost 5 bases, and 19 bases lay between the germline ends. CDR3 in amino acids: CASLNDRGFETQYF. The DNA for the CDR3 is TGTGCCAGTCTCAATGATCGGGGTTTTGAGACCCAGTACTTC. Using reference TRBV2 and TRBJ2-5 for the parts outside the CDR3, the full variable domain is EPEVTQTPSHQVTQMGQEVILRCVPISNHLYFYWYRQILGQKVEFLVSFYNNEISEKSEIFDDQFSVERPDGSNFTLKIRSTKLEDSAMYFCASLNDRGFETQYFGPGTRLLVL.

This clonotype was recorded many times. The chain recombines TRBV3-1 with TRBJ2-7; D possibly uses TRBD1 or TRBD2 (5 bases each). V lost 5 bases, J lost 3 bases, and 8 bases lay in between. Per the germline V gene, CDR1 is LGHDT and CDR2 is YNNKEL (reference sequence). The length of the CDR3 is 12 residues. The DNA for the CDR3 is TGTGCCAGCAGCAGGGACCTCTACGAGCAGTACTTC. Its protein is CASSRDLYEQYF.

The V call is TRBV29-1, the J call TRBJ1-2, with D unclear. This CDR3 has 13 amino acids. The ends were cut back, 7 bases at V and 4 bases at J, with 16 bases in the middle. The V gene's germline CDR1 is SQVTM and CDR2 ANQGSEA. CDR3 coding DNA: TGCAGCGCCCGCCTCGGGCTCCCCTATGGCTACACCTTC. As protein: CSARLGLPYGYTF.

The gene calls are TRBV20-1 and TRBJ2-2, with 8 nucleotides matching TRBD1. Looked up from germline, CDR1 is DFQATT and CDR2 is SNEGSKA (reference sequence). The ends lost 5 bases at V and 7 bases at J; junction bases unmatched: 15. The CDR3 runs to 16 residues. The DNA of the CDR3 is TGCAGTGCTGCCGGGACAGGAGACATCCTGAGCGGGGAGCTGTTTTTT. This codes for CSAAGTGDILSGELFF.

This clonotype was recorded at least ten times. This chain connects TRBV7-9 to TRBJ2-7; 8 bases match TRBD2. This CDR3 contains 16 residues. Germline V gives CDR1 SEHNR, CDR2 FQNEAQ (reference sequence). J lost 6 bases, V lost 5 bases, and 15 bases had no gene match. CDR3 nucleotides: TGTGCCAGCAGCCAAACAGCAGGACTAGCTTTAGCCGAGCAGTACTTC. Translation gives CASSQTAGLALAEQYF.

V and J are TRBV3-1 and TRBJ1-1; D not resolved. Trimming cost V 4 bases and J 0 bases, with 12 bases left between them. Germline V gene data show CDR1 as LGHDT and CDR2 as YNNKEL (reference sequence). The CDR3 contains 15 residues. The CDR3 sequence: CASSPPEAMNTEAFF. CDR3 sequence (DNA): TGTGCCAGCAGCCCCCCGGAGGCCATGAACACTGAAGCTTTCTTT.

The chain recombines TRBV28 with TRBJ2-7, with D perhaps TRBD1 (5 bases). This CDR3 is 13 amino acids long. Per the germline V gene, CDR1 is MDHEN and CDR2 is SYDVKM. The germline V and J ends were trimmed by 8 bases and 0 bases, with 11 bases remaining between them. The CDR3 spells CASLDTLSYEQYF. CDR3 nucleotides: TGTGCCAGCCTGGACACCCTCTCCTACGAGCAGTACTTC.

This clonotype has a handful of counts. The chain joins TRBV29-1 to TRBJ2-1; 7 positions agree with TRBD2. Germline values: CDR1 SQVTM, CDR2 ANQGSEA. The CDR3 extends over 16 amino acids. CDR3 sequence: CSCLSQRGNSYNEQFF. The CDR3 nucleotides read TGCAGTTGTTTGTCCCAGCGGGGAAACTCCTACAATGAGCAGTTCTTC.